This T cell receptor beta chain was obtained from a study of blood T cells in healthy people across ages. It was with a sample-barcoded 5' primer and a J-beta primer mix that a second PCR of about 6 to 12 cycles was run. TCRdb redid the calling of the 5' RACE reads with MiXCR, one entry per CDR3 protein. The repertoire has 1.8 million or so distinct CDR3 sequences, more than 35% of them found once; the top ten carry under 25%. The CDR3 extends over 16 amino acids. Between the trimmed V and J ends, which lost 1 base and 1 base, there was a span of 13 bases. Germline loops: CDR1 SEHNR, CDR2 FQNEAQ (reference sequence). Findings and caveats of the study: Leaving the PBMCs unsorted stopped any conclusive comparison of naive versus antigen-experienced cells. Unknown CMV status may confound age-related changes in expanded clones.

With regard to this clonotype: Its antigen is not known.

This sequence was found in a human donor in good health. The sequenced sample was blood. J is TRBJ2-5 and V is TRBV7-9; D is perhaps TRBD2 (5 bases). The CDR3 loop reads CASSLGDAAGQETQYF. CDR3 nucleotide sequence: TGTGCCAGCAGCTTAGGTGACGCGGCGGGCCAAGAGACCCAGTACTTC. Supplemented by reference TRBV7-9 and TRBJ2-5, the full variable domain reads DTGVSQNPRHKITKRGQNVTFRCDPISEHNRLYWYRQTLGQGPEFLTYFQNEAQLEKSRLLSDRFSAERPKGSFSTLEIQRTEQGDSAMYLCASSLGDAAGQETQYFGPGTRLLVL.